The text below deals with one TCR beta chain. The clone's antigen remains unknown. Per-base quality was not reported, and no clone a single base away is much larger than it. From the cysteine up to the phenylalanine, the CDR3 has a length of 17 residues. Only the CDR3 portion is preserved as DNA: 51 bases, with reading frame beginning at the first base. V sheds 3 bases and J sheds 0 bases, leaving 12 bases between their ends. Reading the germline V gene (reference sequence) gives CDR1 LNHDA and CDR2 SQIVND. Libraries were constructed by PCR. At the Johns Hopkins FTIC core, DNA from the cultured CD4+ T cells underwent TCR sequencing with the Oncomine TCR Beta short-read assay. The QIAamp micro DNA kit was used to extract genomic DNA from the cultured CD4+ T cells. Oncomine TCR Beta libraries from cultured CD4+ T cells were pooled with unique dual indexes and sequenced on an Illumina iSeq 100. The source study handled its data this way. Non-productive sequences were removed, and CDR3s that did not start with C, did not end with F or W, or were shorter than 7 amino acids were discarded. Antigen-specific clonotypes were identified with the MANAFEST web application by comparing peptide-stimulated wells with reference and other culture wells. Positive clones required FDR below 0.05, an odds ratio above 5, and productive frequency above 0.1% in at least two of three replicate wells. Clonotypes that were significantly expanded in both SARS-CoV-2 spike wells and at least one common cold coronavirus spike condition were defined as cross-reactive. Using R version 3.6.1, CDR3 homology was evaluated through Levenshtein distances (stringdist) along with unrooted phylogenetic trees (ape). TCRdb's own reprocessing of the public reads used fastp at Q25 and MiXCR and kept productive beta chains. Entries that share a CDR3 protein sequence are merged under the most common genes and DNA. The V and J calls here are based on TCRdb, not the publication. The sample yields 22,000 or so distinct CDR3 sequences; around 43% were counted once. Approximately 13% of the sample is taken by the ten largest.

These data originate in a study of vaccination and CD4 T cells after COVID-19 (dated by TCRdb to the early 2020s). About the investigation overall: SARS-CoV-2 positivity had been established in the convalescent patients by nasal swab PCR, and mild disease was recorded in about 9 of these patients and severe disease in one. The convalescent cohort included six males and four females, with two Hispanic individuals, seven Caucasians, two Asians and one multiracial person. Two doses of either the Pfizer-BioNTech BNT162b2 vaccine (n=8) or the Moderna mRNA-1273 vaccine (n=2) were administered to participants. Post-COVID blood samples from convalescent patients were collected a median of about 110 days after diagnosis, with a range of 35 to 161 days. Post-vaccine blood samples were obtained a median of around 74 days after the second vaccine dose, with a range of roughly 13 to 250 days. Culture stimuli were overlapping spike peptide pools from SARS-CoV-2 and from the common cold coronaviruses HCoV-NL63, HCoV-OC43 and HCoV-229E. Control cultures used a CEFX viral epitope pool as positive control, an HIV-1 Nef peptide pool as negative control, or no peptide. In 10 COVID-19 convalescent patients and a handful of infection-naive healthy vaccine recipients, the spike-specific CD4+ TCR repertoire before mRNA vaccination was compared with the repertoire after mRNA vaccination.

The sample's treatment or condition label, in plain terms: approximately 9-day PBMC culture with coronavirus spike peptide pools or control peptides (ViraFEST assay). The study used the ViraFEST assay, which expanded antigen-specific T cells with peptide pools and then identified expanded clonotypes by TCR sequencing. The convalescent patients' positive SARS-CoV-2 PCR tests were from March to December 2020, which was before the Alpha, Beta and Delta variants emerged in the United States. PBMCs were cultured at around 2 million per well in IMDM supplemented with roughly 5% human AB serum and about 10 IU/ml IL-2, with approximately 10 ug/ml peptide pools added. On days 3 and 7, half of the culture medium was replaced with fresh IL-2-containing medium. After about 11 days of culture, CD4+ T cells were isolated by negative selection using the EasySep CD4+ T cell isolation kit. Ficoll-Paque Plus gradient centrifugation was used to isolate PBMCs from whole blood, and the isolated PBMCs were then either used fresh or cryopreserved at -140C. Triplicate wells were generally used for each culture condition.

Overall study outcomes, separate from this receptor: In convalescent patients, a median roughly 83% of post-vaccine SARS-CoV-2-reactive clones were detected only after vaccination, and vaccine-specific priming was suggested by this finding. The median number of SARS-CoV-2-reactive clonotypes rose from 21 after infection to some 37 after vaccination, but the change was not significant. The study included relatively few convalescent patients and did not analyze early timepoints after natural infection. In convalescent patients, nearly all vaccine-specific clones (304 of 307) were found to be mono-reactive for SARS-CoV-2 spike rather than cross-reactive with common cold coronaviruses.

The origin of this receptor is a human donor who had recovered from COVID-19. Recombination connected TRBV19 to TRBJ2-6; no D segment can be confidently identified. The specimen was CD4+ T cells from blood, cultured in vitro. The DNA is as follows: TGTGCCAGTAGTATCGGACGCCGTAGCTCTGGGGCCAACGTCCTGACTTTC. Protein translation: CASSIGRRSSGANVLTF.